The rows below give T cell receptor beta chains drawn from one sample of a study of T cell responses to AZD1222 COVID-19 vaccine. Some clones are missing from TCRdb's copy, which holds only in-frame ones; the method was immunoSEQ multiplex PCR. This repertoire shows over 85,000 clones, around 90% found once; its top ten account for roughly 14%. Specimen: peripheral blood, collected 28 days after the second AZD1222 dose. The receptors shown here come from an adult who received the AZD1222 COVID-19 vaccine. The conserved cysteine and the conserved F or W are not part of the CDR3 here. Clone size is shown for a subset of rows, as once, few, many or a class of expanded clone.

j_call clone_size v_call cdr3_aa
TRBJ1-5 - TRBV3-1/TRBV3-2 ASSQGTISNQPQH
TRBJ2-5 - TRBV9 ASSPGSGTQY
TRBJ2-5 - TRBV5-1 ASSGELGGQETQY
TRBJ2-5 once TRBV6-5 ASSPGAPGETQY
TRBJ1-2 - TRBV7-9 ASSLKSLGAFDGYT
TRBJ1-2 - TRBV5-6 ASSSTGQGSNGYT
TRBJ1-4 - TRBV5-1 ASSLAGANEKLF
TRBJ1-2 - TRBV10-3 AISDIPGAQGYT
TRBJ2-1 - TRBV2 ASIGASGWGEQF
TRBJ1-2 - TRBV5-1 ASSLRQGGYGYT
TRBJ1-5 - TRBV2 ASSDVSSAQPQH
TRBJ2-7 - TRBV5-1 ASSLGAQGEVEQY
TRBJ1-5 once TRBV11-3 ASSVALRLPEPQH
TRBJ2-7 - TRBV7-9 ASSRGAGLDSVEQY
TRBJ2-2 - TRBV7-8 ASSRGASGKSGELF
TRBJ2-1 - TRBV20-1 SAGTSGMKF
TRBJ2-1 - TRBV28 ASSPFWSEYNEQF
TRBJ1-2 - TRBV28 ATYVRGGYT
TRBJ1-2 - TRBV30 AWNRINYGYT
TRBJ2-3 - TRBV7-2 ASRPPGMKVDTQY
TRBJ2-2 - TRBV5-1 ASSPGDRGYTGELF
TRBJ1-6 - TRBV19 ASSDRQGARNSPLH
TRBJ2-2 - TRBV4-1 ASRQQGAEQNTGELF
TRBJ2-1 few TRBV7-9 ASIRGSYNEQF
TRBJ2-7 - TRBV6-5 ASRSVRASSYEQY
TRBJ1-2 - TRBV7-2 ASSSPGQGYGYT
TRBJ2-6 - TRBV30 AWIRPRQGANVLT
TRBJ2-3 - TRBV3-1/TRBV3-2 ASSQGAADTQY
TRBJ1-1 - TRBV6-5 ASSRKGTDTEAF
TRBJ1-1 - TRBV28 ASSPHTSNTEAF
TRBJ2-7 - TRBV27 ASSSGDGNYEQY
TRBJ2-6 - TRBV7-8 ASSWSPSGANVLT
TRBJ2-2 - TRBV7-3 ASSRTPGQGNTGELF
TRBJ1-5 - TRBV2 ASSVGSDQPQH
TRBJ1-2 - TRBV30 AWTGGNGYT
TRBJ1-2 - TRBV7-2 ASSLDPHSDVGYT
TRBJ2-3 - TRBV7-2 ASSIIPTGLATDTQY
TRBJ1-2 - TRBV5-1 ASSSYSRDPFGYT
TRBJ2-5 - TRBV18 ASSYLVTGGITETQY
TRBJ2-7 once TRBV10-3 AISPRGGYEWQY
TRBJ2-7 - TRBV5-1 ASSLDRRLYEQY
TRBJ2-5 - TRBV29-1 SVDINRGFTGETQY
TRBJ2-1 - TRBV3-1/TRBV3-2 ASSQDTGSYNEQF
TRBJ2-3 - TRBV7-5 ARSKRVASTQY
TRBJ2-1 - TRBV6-5 ASSSLSGRAINEQF
TRBJ2-7 - TRBV3-1/TRBV3-2 ASSPRQPYKGVYEQY
TRBJ1-3 - TRBV7-6 ASRPAPDLGNTIY
TRBJ1-1 few TRBV27 ASSPHGGRTEAF
TRBJ2-5 - TRBV21-1 ASSKGWQTQY
TRBJ1-5 - TRBV19 ASSTRVYSNQPQH
TRBJ2-7 - TRBV3-1/TRBV3-2 ASSSGTREQY
TRBJ1-5 - TRBV19 ASSTGTGSSNQPQH
TRBJ1-5 - TRBV29-1 SAGRDPNQPQH
TRBJ1-2 - TRBV7-9 ASSKPGDRYGYT
TRBJ2-3 - TRBV5-5 ASSPRTSGSGGGYTDTQY
TRBJ1-6 once TRBV9 ASSDANYNSPLH
TRBJ1-5 - TRBV29-1 SVGGVNQPQH
TRBJ1-5 - TRBV10-3 AIRGTEVVPQH
TRBJ2-1 - TRBV7-8 ASTLGAVNDEQF
TRBJ1-2 - TRBV10-3 AINDRAANYGYT